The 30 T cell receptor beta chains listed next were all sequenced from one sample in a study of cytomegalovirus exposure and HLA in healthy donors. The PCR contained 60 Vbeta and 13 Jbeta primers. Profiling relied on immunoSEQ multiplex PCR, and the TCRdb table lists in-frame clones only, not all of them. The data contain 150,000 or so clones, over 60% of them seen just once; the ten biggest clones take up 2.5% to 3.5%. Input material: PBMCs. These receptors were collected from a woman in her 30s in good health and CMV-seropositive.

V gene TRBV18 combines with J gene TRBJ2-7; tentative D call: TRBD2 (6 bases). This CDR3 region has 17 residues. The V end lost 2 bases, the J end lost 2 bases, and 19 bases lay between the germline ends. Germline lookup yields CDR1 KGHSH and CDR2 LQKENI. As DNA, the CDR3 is TGTGCCAGCTCACCAAGGCTAGCCGGAACGGGAGCCTACGAGCAGTACTTC. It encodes CASSPRLAGTGAYEQYF.

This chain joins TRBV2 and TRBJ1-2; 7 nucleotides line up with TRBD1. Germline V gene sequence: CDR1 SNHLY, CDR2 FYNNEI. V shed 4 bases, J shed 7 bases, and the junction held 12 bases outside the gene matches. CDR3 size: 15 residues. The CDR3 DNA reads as TGTGCCAGCAGTGTATATAGTTCGACAGGGTCTGGCTACACCTTC. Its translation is CASSVYSSTGSGYTF.

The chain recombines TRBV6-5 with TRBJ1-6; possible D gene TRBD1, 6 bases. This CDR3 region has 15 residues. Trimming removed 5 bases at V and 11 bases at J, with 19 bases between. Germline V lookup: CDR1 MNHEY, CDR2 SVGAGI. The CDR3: CASSLPAGVGAPLHF. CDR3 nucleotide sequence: TGTGCCAGCAGTCTACCGGCAGGGGTAGGGGCACCCCTCCACTTT.

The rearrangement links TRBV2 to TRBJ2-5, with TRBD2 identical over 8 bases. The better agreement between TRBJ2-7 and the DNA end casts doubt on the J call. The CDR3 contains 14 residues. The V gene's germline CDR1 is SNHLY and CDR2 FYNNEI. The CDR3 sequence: CASLAGRGSYEQYF. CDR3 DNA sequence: TGTGCCAGCTTAGCGGGGAGGGGCTCCTACGAGCAGTACTTC.

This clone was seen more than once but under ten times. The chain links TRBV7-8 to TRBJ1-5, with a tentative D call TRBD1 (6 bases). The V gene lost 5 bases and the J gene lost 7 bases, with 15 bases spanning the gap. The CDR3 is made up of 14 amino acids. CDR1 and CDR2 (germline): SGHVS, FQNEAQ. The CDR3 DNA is TGTGCCAGCAGCCAGGGAGGGGGGTGGCAGCCCCAGCATTTT. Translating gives CASSQGGGWQPQHF.

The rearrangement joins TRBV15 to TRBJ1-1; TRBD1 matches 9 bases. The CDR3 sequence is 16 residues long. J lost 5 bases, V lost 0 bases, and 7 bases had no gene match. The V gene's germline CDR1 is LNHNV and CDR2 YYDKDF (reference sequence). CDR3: CATSRDRSQGATEAFF. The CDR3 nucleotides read TGTGCCACCAGCAGAGATCGTTCACAGGGGGCTACTGAAGCTTTCTTT.

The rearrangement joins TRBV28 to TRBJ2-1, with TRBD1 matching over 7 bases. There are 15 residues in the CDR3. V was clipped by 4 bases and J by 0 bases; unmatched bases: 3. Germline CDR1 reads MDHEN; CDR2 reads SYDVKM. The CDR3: CASSSWDSSYNEQFF. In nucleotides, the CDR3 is TGTGCCAGCAGTTCTTGGGACAGCTCCTACAATGAGCAGTTCTTC.

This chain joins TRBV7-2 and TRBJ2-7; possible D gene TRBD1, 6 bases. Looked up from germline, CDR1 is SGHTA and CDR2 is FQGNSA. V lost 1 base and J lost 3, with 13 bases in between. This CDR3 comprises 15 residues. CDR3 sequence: CASSLGRTAYYEQYF. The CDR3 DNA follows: TGTGCCAGCAGCTTAGGTCGGACAGCCTACTACGAGCAGTACTTC.

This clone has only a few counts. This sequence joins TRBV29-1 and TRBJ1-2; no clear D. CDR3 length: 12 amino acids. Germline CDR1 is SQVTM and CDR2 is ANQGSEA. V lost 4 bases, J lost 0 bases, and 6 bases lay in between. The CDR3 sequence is CSVVSANYGYTF. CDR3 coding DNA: TGCAGCGTTGTTTCGGCTAACTATGGCTACACCTTC.

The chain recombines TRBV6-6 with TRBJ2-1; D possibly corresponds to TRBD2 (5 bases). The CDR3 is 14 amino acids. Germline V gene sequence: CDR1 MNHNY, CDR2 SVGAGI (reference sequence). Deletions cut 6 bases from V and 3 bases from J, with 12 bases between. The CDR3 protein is CASRRARDYNEQFF. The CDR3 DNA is TGTGCCAGCAGGAGGGCCCGAGACTACAATGAGCAGTTCTTC.

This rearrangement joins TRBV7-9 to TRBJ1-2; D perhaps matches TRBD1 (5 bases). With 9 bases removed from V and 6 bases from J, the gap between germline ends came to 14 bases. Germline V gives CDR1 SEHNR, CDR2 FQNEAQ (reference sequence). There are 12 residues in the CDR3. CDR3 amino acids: CASVEARDGYTF. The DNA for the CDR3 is TGTGCCAGTGTAGAGGCCAGGGATGGCTACACCTTC.

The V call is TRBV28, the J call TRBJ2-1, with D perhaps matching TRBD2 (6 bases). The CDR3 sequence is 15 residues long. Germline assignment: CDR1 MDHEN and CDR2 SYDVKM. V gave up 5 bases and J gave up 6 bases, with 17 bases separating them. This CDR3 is CASSQPGLFPNEQFF. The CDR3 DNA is TGTGCCAGCAGTCAACCGGGACTCTTCCCCAATGAGCAGTTCTTC.

The CDR3 reads CASRDRWGNTEAFF. The CDR3 DNA reads TGTGCCAGCAGAGACAGGTGGGGGAACACTGAAGCTTTCTTT. This chain uses TRBV27 with TRBJ1-1, with D possibly TRBD1 on 6 matching bases. Deletions cut 6 bases from V and 1 base from J, with 12 bases between. The germline V gene has CDR1 MNHEY and CDR2 SMNVEV (reference sequence). This CDR3 comprises 14 residues.

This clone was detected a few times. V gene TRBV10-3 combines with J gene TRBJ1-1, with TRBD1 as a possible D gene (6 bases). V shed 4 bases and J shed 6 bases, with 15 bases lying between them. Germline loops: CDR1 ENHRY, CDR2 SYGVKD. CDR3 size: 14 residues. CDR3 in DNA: TGTGCCATCAGTGGACCGACAGGACTGGCTGAAGCTTTCTTT. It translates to CAISGPTGLAEAFF.

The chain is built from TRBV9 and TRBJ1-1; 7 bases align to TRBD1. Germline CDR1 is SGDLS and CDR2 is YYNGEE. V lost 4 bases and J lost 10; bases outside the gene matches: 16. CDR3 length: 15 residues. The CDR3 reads CASSPIGGQFYGAFF. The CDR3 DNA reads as TGTGCCAGCAGCCCCATAGGGGGACAGTTCTATGGAGCTTTCTTT. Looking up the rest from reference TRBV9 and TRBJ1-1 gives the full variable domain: DSGVTQTPKHLITATGQRVTLRCSPRSGDLSVYWYQQSLDQGLQFLIQYYNGEERAKGNILERFSAQQFPDLHSELNLSSLELGDSALYFCASSPIGGQFYGAFFGQGTRLTVV.

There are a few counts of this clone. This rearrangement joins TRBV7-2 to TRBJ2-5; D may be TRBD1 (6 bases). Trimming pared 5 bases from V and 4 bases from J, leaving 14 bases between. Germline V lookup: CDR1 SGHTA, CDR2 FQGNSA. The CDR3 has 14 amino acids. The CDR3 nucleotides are TGTGCCAGCAGCACCCAAGGGGGACGAGAGACCCAGTACTTC. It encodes CASSTQGGRETQYF.

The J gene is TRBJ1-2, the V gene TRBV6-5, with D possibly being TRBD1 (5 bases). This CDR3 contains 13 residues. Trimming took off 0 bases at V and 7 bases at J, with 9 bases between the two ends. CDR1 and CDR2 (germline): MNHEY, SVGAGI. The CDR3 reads CASSYSTASGYTF. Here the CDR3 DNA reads TGTGCCAGCAGTTACTCGACAGCCTCTGGCTACACCTTC.

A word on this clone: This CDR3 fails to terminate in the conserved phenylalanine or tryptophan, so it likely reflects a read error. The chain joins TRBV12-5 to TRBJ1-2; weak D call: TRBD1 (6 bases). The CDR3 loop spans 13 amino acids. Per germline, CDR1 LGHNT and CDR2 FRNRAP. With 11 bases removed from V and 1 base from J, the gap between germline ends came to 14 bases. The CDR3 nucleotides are TGTGCTGAGCGGGGGCCGATTAACTATGGCTACACCCTC. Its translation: CAERGPINYGYTL.

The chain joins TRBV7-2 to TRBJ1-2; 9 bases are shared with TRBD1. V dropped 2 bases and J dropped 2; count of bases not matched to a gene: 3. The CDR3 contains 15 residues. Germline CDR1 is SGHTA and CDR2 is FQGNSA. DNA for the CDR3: TGTGCCAGCAGCTTAACAGGGGGCCTAAACTATGGCTACACCTTC. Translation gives CASSLTGGLNYGYTF. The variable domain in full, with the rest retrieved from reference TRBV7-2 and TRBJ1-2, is GAGVSQSPSNKVTEKGKDVELRCDPISGHTALYWYRQSLGQGLEFLIYFQGNSAPDKSGLPSDRFSAERTGGSVSTLTIQRTQQEDSAVYLCASSLTGGLNYGYTFGSGTRLTVV.

The CDR3 reads CASSPIAGEGSAQYF. The CDR3 DNA reads as TGCGCCAGCAGCCCCATAGCGGGAGAAGGGTCGGCCCAGTACTTC. This sequence joins TRBV5-1 and TRBJ2-5; 9 bases line up with TRBD2. This CDR3 has 15 amino acids. In germline, CDR1 is SGHRS, CDR2 YFSETQ. With V trimmed by 4 bases and J by 9 bases, 13 bases remained unmatched. The full variable domain, with the rest looked up from reference TRBV5-1 and TRBJ2-5, is KAGVTQTPRYLIKTRGQQVTLSCSPISGHRSVSWYQQTPGQGLQFLFEYFSETQRNKGNFPGRFSGRQFSNSRSEMNVSTLELGDSALYLCASSPIAGEGSAQYFGPGTRLLVL.

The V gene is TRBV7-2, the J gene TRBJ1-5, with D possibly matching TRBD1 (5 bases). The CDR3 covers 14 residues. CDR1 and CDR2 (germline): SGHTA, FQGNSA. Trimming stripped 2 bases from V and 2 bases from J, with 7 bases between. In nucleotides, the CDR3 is TGTGCCAGCAGCTTAATAGGGGGCAATCAGCCCCAGCATTTT. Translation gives CASSLIGGNQPQHF.

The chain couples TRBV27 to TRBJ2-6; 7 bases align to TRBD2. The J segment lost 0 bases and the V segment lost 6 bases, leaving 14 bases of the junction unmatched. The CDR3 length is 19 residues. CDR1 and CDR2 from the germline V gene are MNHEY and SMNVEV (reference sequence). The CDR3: CASSPYPGGTSSGANVLTF. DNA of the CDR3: TGTGCCAGCAGCCCCTATCCCGGGGGGACGTCCTCTGGGGCCAACGTCCTGACTTTC.

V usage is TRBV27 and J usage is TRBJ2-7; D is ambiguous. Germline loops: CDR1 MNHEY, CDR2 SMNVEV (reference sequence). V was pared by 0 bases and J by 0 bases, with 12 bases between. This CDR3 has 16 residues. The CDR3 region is CASSLSEDTSSYEQYF. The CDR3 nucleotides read TGTGCCAGCAGTTTATCTGAAGACACGAGCTCCTACGAGCAGTACTTC.

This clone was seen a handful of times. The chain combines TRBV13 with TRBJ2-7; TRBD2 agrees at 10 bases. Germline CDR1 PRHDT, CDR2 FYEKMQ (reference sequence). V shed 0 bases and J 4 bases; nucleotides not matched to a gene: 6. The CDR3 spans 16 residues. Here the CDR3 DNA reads TGTGCCAGCAGCTTAGGTCGTTCAGCGGGAGGGTACGAGCAGTACTTC. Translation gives CASSLGRSAGGYEQYF.

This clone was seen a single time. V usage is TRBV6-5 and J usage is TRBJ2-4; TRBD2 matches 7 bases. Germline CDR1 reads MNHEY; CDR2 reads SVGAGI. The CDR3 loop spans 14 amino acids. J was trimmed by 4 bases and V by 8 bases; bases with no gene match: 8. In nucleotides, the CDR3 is TGTGCCAGCGCTCCTCGGGAGGAAAAAAACATTCAGTACTTC. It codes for CASAPREEKNIQYF.

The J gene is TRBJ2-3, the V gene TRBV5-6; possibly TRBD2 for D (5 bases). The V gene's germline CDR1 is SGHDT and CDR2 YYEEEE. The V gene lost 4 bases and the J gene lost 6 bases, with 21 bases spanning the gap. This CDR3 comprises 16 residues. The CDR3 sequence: CASSVVWGVVSDTQYF. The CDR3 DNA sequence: TGTGCCAGCAGCGTCGTCTGGGGAGTTGTCTCCGATACGCAGTATTTT.

CDR3 DNA: TGCGCCAGCAGCTCGGGGACAGACTCTGGAAACACCATATATTTT. Translation: CASSSGTDSGNTIYF. V usage is TRBV5-1 and J usage is TRBJ1-3, with 7 bases that match TRBD1. The CDR3 spans 15 residues. The V gene's germline CDR1 is SGHRS and CDR2 YFSETQ. The V gene end was trimmed by 3 bases and the J gene end by 0 bases; junction bases not matched to a gene: 3.

The CDR3, as DNA: TGTGCCAGCAACTCAAGGAGCAGGGGAGCGGATGGCTACACCTTC. It is translated as CASNSRSRGADGYTF. The chain has TRBV7-9 and TRBJ1-2; possibly TRBD1 for D (6 bases). V was cut by 7 bases and J by 6 bases, with 21 bases left in between. CDR1 is SEHNR, CDR2 FQNEAQ, per germline (reference sequence). There are 15 residues in the CDR3. The whole variable domain, filled in from reference TRBV7-9 and TRBJ1-2, reads DTGVSQNPRHKITKRGQNVTFRCDPISEHNRLYWYRQTLGQGPEFLTYFQNEAQLEKSRLLSDRFSAERPKGSFSTLEIQRTEQGDSAMYLCASNSRSRGADGYTFGSGTRLTVV.

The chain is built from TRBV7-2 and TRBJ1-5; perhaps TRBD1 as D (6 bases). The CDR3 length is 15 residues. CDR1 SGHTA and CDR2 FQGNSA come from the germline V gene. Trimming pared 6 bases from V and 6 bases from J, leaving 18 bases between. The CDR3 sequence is CASSPTGSGSQPQHF. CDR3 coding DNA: TGTGCCAGCAGTCCAACAGGGTCCGGGTCTCAGCCCCAGCATTTT.

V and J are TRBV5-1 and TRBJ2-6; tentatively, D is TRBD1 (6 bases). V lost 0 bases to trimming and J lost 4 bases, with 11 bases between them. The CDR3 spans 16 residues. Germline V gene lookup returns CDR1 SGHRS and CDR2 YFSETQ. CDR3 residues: CASSLVQGSGANVLTF. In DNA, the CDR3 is TGCGCCAGCAGCTTGGTGCAGGGGTCCGGGGCCAACGTCCTGACTTTC.